The 2 T cell receptor beta chains given below trace back to one sample, sequenced in a study of shared clonotypes between healthy human individuals. TCRdb's copy holds only in-frame clones and misses some; the assay was immunoSEQ multiplex PCR. This table holds about 1 million clones, approximately 68% found once. Sample: memory CD4+ T cells sorted from blood. The sample's subset: CD45RA-negative fraction. The receptors stem from a man between 18 and 35 years old in good health.

This clone has just a few counts. The V and J genes are TRBV19 and TRBJ2-7; TRBD1 aligns across 8 bases. Trimming took 4 bases from V and 3 from J; bases not matched to a gene: 5. Germline V gene sequence: CDR1 LNHDA, CDR2 SQIVND (reference sequence). The CDR3 has 14 residues. The CDR3 protein is CASSNGQGRYEQYF. CDR3 coding DNA: TGTGCCAGTAGTAACGGACAGGGTCGCTACGAGCAGTACTTC.

As for this clone: This sample includes further DNA sequences coding for the same CDR3. The genes are TRBV11-2 and TRBJ2-7; 9 bases agree with TRBD1. Trimming removed 5 bases from V and 4 bases from J; junction bases left unmatched: 3. CDR1 is SGHAT, CDR2 FQNNGV, per germline. The CDR3 loop spans 13 amino acids. The CDR3 DNA follows: TGTGCCAGCAGCCCCGACAGGGGGTACGAGCAGTACTTC. Amino acid sequence: CASSPDRGYEQYF.